The rows below give T cell receptor beta chains drawn from one sample of a study of blood T cell repertoires in COVID-19. Using immunoSEQ multiplex PCR, the repertoire was profiled, and TCRdb retains in-frame clones only, with some absent. The data contain 95,000 to 150,000 clones, roughly 84% of them seen just once; the ten biggest clones take up roughly 3.5%. Sequencing was performed on PBMCs or T cells enriched from blood (not recorded which). These receptors all come from a woman between 25 and 40 years old who had recovered from COVID-19. CDR3s include the opening cysteine and the closing phenylalanine or tryptophan. The D gene is left open where the match is weak. Size is stated for part of the rows, as once, few or many counts, or as a class when the clone is expanded.

abundance,j_gene,v_gene,d_gene,CDR3aa,CDR3nt
-,TRBJ2-5,TRBV28,TRBD2,CASSSPGGGRDKYQETQYF,TGTGCCAGCAGTTCCCCCGGCGGCGGGAGGGACAAGTACCAAGAGACCCAGTACTTC
-,TRBJ2-2,TRBV19,TRBD1,CASSIDRGFTGELFF,TGTGCCAGTAGTATTGACAGGGGGTTCACCGGGGAGCTGTTTTTT
-,TRBJ1-2,TRBV19,TRBD1,CASRDRGSYYGYTF,TGTGCCAGTAGGGACAGGGGATCGTACTATGGCTACACCTTC
-,TRBJ2-1,TRBV4-1,-,CASSQVFRDSYNEQFF,TGCGCCAGCAGCCAAGTCTTTCGGGACTCCTACAATGAGCAGTTCTTC
-,TRBJ2-1,TRBV18,TRBD2,CASSPLTSLSYNEQFF,TGTGCCAGCTCGCCCTTGACTAGCCTCTCCTACAATGAGCAGTTCTTC
many,TRBJ1-1,TRBV6-5,-,CASSYLDTGTEAFF,TGTGCCAGCAGTTACTTGGACACGGGCACTGAAGCTTTCTTT
once,TRBJ2-3,TRBV14,TRBD2,CASSQALAGAYQDYTDTQYF,TGTGCCAGCAGCCAAGCACTAGCGGGGGCCTACCAGGACTACACAGATACGCAGTATTTT
once,TRBJ1-1,TRBV19,TRBD1,CASGTGLPNTEAFF,TGTGCCAGTGGGACAGGGTTACCGAACACTGAAGCTTTCTTT
-,TRBJ2-7,TRBV2,-,CASSGGEQYF,TGTGCCAGCAGTGGCGGAGAGCAGTACTTC
-,TRBJ2-7,TRBV7-9,TRBD2,CASSLGLRASGRGYEQYF,TGTGCCAGCAGCTTAGGTCTTCGGGCTAGCGGGAGGGGCTACGAGCAGTACTTC
-,TRBJ1-2,TRBV28,-,CASSEEFNYGYTF,TGTGCCAGCAGTGAGGAATTCAACTATGGCTACACCTTC
-,TRBJ1-5,TRBV28,-,CASSFSFGANQPQHF,TGTGCCAGCAGTTTTAGTTTCGGTGCCAATCAGCCCCAGCATTTT
-,TRBJ2-7,TRBV25-1,-,CASRGPVDITGEQYF,TGTGCCAGCAGAGGACCCGTGGACATCACTGGCGAGCAGTACTTC
-,TRBJ1-1,TRBV7-2,TRBD1,CASSTRGPEAFF,TGTGCCAGCAGCACCAGGGGGCCTGAAGCTTTCTTT
-,TRBJ2-1,TRBV5-8,TRBD2,CASSATSGPYNEQFF,TGTGCCAGCAGCGCGACTAGCGGGCCTTACAATGAGCAGTTCTTC
-,TRBJ1-2,TRBV28,-,CASSLSFPDRRRYGYTF,TGTGCCAGCAGTTTATCCTTCCCCGACAGAAGAAGATATGGCTACACCTTC
-,TRBJ1-4,TRBV28,-,CASRSDTTNEKLFF,TGTGCCAGCCGGAGTGATACGACTAATGAAAAACTGTTTTTT
few,TRBJ1-2,TRBV28,-,CASSLGRGTGYTF,TGTGCCAGCAGTTTAGGGAGGGGTACGGGCTACACCTTC
once,TRBJ2-7,TRBV7-3,TRBD1,CASSKTGRSYEQYF,TGTGCCAGCAGCAAGACAGGGCGCTCCTACGAGCAGTACTTC
-,TRBJ2-3,TRBV5-1,-,CASRWEGDPPDTQYF,TGCGCCAGCAGGTGGGAGGGGGATCCGCCAGATACGCAGTATTTT
once,TRBJ1-3,TRBV5-1,-,CASSLVGGASSGNTIYF,TGCGCCAGCAGCTTGGTCGGGGGGGCCTCCTCTGGAAACACCATATATTTT
-,TRBJ1-1,TRBV6-4,-,CASRDEGTEAFF,TGTGCCAGCAGGGACGAGGGCACTGAAGCTTTCTTT
once,TRBJ2-7,TRBV5-1,TRBD2,CASSTLAGGPGEQYF,TGCGCCAGCAGCACGTTAGCGGGAGGGCCGGGGGAGCAGTACTTC
-,TRBJ2-2,TRBV5-4,-,CASRPDVRGWGAGELFF,TGTGCCAGCAGGCCGGATGTGAGGGGATGGGGGGCCGGGGAGCTGTTTTTT
-,TRBJ2-7,TRBV19,TRBD1,CASSTGTGSPYEQYF,TGTGCCAGTAGTACCGGGACAGGGAGTCCCTACGAGCAGTACTTC
-,TRBJ2-1,TRBV7-6,TRBD2,CASSSTGGVDNEQFF,TGTGCCAGCAGCTCGACGGGAGGGGTCGACAATGAGCAGTTCTTC
-,TRBJ2-1,TRBV18,-,CASSPFAPNYNEQFF,TGTGCCAGCTCACCATTCGCCCCTAACTACAATGAGCAGTTCTTC
-,TRBJ2-1,TRBV18,TRBD2,CASSPLRRGASSYNEQFF,TGTGCCAGCTCACCACTACGGCGGGGGGCCAGCTCCTACAATGAGCAGTTCTTC
-,TRBJ2-3,TRBV7-8,TRBD2,CASSLSGIGDTQYF,TGTGCCAGCAGCCTTAGCGGGATAGGAGATACGCAGTATTTT
-,TRBJ2-1,TRBV5-1,TRBD2,CASSLGSGNYNEQFF,TGCGCCAGCAGCTTGGGTAGCGGGAATTACAATGAGCAGTTCTTC
-,TRBJ2-5,TRBV4-3,TRBD1,CASSQTPGRGETQYF,TGCGCCAGCAGCCAAACCCCAGGCAGGGGGGAGACCCAGTACTTC
-,TRBJ1-4,TRBV5-1,TRBD1,CASGMTGSEKLFF,TGCGCCAGCGGTATGACAGGGAGTGAAAAACTGTTTTTT
few,TRBJ2-7,TRBV6-2/TRBV6-3,-,CASSYLLGGARDYEQYF,TGTGCCAGCAGTTACCTCCTGGGGGGGGCCAGGGACTACGAGCAGTACTTC
-,TRBJ1-5,TRBV6-5,-,CASSYGGGKQPQHF,TGTGCCAGCAGTTACGGGGGGGGCAAGCAGCCCCAGCATTTT
-,TRBJ2-1,TRBV20-1,-,CSARAVNEQFF,TGCAGTGCGAGGGCGGTTAATGAGCAGTTCTTC
-,TRBJ2-1,TRBV3-1/TRBV3-2,-,CASSPRGMNNEQFF,TGTGCCAGCAGCCCTCGGGGGATGAACAATGAGCAGTTCTTC
-,TRBJ1-1,TRBV5-1,TRBD1,CASSTGQGEAFF,TGCGCCAGCAGCACTGGACAGGGAGAAGCTTTCTTT
-,TRBJ2-3,TRBV7-2,-,CASRDWATDTQYF,TGTGCCAGCAGGGACTGGGCCACAGATACGCAGTATTTT
-,TRBJ2-1,TRBV20-1,TRBD2,CSASATSGINEQFF,TGCAGTGCTAGTGCGACTAGCGGGATCAATGAGCAGTTCTTC
once,TRBJ2-2,TRBV7-3,TRBD2,CASSLQYGATSGRARPGELFF,TGTGCCAGCAGCTTACAGTACGGGGCGACTAGCGGGAGGGCCCGCCCCGGGGAGCTGTTTTTT
-,TRBJ2-3,TRBV5-6,-,CASSQDSNLDTQYF,TGTGCCAGCAGCCAGGACTCGAACCTAGATACGCAGTATTTT